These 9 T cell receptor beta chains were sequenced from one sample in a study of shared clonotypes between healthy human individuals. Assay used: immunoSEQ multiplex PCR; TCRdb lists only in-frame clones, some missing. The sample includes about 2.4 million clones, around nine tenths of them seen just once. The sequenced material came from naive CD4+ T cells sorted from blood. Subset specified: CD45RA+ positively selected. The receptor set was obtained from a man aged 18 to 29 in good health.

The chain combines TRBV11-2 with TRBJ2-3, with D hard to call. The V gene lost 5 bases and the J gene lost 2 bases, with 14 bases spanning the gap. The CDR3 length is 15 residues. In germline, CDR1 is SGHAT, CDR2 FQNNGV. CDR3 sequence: CASSLGYTDTDTQYF. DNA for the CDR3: TGTGCCAGCAGCCTAGGGTATACGGACACAGATACGCAGTATTTT.

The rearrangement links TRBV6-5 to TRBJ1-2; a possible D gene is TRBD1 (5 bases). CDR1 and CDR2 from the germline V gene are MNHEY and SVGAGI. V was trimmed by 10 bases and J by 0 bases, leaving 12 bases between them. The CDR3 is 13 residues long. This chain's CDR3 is CATRVTANYGYTF. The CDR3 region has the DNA TGTGCCACCAGGGTTACCGCTAACTATGGCTACACCTTC.

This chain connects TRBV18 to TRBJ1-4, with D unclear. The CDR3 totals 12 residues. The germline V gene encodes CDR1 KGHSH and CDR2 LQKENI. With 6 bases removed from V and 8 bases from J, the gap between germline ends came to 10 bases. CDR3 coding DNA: TGTGCCAGCTCTACCCTGGGGGAAAAACTGTTTTTT. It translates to CASSTLGEKLFF.

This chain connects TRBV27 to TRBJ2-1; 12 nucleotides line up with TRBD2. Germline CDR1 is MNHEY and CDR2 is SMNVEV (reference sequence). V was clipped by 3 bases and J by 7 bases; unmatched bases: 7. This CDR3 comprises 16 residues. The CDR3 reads CASSFHRLAGVNEQFF. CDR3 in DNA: TGTGCCAGCAGTTTCCATCGACTAGCGGGAGTTAATGAGCAGTTCTTC.

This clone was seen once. The CDR3: CASSRGQAGGYTF. In nucleotides, the CDR3 is TGTGCCAGCAGCCGGGGACAGGCCGGTGGCTACACCTTC. The chain couples TRBV6-5 to TRBJ1-2; 8 bases agree with TRBD1. The V segment lost 6 bases and the J segment 7 bases; nucleotides outside the gene matches: 7. The germline V gene has CDR1 MNHEY and CDR2 SVGAGI. The CDR3 runs to 13 residues.

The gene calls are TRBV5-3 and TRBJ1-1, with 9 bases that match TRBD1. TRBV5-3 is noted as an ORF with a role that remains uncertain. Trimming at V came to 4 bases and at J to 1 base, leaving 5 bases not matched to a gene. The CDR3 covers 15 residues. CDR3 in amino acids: CARSLRGQGNTEAFF. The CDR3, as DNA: TGTGCCAGAAGCCTGCGGGGACAGGGGAACACTGAAGCTTTCTTT.

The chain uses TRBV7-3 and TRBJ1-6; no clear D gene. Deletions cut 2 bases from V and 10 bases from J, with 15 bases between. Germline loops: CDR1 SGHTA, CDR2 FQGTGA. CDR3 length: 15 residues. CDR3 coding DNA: TGTGCCAGCAGCTTATCCAGTCAGCTTGAATCACCCCTCCACTTT. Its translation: CASSLSSQLESPLHF.

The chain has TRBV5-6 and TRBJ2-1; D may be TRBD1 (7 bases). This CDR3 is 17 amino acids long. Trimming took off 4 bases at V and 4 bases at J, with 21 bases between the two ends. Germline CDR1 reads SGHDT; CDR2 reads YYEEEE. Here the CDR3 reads CASSLLGGGTGYNEQFF. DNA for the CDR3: TGTGCCAGCAGCCTACTAGGGGGCGGGACGGGTTACAATGAGCAGTTCTTC.

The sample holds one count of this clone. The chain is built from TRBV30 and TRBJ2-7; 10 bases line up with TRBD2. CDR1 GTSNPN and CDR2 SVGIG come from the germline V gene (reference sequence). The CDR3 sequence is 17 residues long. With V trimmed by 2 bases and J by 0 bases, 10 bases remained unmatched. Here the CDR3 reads CAWSRLAGAKGSYEQYF. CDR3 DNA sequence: TGTGCCTGGAGTAGGCTAGCGGGGGCCAAGGGCTCCTACGAGCAGTACTTC.